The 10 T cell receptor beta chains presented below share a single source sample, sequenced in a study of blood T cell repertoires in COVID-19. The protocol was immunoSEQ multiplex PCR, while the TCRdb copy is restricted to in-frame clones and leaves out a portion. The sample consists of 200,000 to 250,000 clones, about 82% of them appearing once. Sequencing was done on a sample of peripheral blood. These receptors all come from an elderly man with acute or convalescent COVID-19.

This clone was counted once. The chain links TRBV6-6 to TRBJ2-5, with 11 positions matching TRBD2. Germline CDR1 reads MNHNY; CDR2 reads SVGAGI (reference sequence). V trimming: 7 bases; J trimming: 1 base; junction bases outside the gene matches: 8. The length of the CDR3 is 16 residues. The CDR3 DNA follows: TGTGCCAGCAAAGGGGTTACTAGCGGGGGCCAAGAGACCCAGTACTTC. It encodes CASKGVTSGGQETQYF.

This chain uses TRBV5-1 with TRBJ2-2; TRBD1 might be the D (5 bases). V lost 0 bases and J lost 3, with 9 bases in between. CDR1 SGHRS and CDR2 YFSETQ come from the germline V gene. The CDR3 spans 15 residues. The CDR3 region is CASSLEGLDTGELFF. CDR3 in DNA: TGCGCCAGCAGCTTGGAGGGGTTGGACACCGGGGAGCTGTTTTTT.

CDR3 protein: CASSSTSQAQPQHF. DNA for the CDR3: TGTGCCAGCAGTTCCACCTCCCAGGCACAGCCCCAGCATTTT. This rearrangement joins TRBV28 to TRBJ1-5; D not resolved. The ends were cut back, 4 bases at V and 7 bases at J, with 14 bases in the middle. The CDR3 consists of 14 residues. In germline, CDR1 is MDHEN, CDR2 SYDVKM. Based on the CDR3 plus reference TRBV28 and TRBJ1-5, the full variable domain is DVKVTQSSRYLVKRTGEKVFLECVQDMDHENMFWYRQDPGLGLRLIYFSYDVKMKEKGDIPEGYSVSREKKERFSLILESASTNQTSMYLCASSSTSQAQPQHFGDGTRLSIL.

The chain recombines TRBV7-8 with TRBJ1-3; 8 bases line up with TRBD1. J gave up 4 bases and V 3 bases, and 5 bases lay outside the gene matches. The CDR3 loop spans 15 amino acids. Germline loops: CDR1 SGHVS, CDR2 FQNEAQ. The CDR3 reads CASSFDRGEGNTIYF. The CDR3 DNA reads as TGTGCCAGCAGCTTCGACAGGGGAGAAGGAAACACCATATATTTT.

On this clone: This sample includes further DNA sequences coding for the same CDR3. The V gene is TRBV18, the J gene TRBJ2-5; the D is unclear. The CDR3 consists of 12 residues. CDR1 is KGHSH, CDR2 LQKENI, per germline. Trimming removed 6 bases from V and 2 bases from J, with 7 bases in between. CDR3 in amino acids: CASSPTQETQYF. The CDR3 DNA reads TGTGCCAGCTCGCCGACTCAAGAGACCCAGTACTTC.

CDR3 in amino acids: CASSQVANSPLHF. The CDR3 nucleotides are TGTGCCAGCAGCCAAGTTGCGAATTCACCCCTCCACTTT. The chain links TRBV3-1 (or the pseudogene TRBV3-2) to TRBJ1-6; D ambiguous. CDR3 size: 13 residues. Germline values: CDR1 LGHDT, CDR2 YNNKEL (reference sequence). V lost 1 base and J lost 7, with 5 bases in between.

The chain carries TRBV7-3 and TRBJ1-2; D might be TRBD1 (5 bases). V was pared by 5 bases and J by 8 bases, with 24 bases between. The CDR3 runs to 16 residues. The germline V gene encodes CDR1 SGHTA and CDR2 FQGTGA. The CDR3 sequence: CASSPAGRTLPRGYTF. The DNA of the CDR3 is TGTGCCAGCAGCCCAGCGGGCAGGACACTACCTAGGGGCTACACCTTC.

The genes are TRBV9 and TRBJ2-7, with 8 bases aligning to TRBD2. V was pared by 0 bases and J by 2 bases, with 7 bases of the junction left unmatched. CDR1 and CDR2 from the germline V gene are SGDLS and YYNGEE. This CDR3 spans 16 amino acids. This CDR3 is CASSVDLLAGTYEQYF. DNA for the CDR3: TGTGCCAGCAGCGTAGATCTGCTAGCGGGCACCTACGAGCAGTACTTC. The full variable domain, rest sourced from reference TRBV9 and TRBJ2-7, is DSGVTQTPKHLITATGQRVTLRCSPRSGDLSVYWYQQSLDQGLQFLIQYYNGEERAKGNILERFSAQQFPDLHSELNLSSLELGDSALYFCASSVDLLAGTYEQYFGPGTRLTVT.

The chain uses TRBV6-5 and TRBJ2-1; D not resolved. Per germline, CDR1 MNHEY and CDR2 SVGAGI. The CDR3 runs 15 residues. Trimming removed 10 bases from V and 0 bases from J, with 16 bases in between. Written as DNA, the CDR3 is TGTGCCACCCGGTCGCGGTTAGACTCCTACAATGAGCAGTTCTTC. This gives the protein CATRSRLDSYNEQFF.

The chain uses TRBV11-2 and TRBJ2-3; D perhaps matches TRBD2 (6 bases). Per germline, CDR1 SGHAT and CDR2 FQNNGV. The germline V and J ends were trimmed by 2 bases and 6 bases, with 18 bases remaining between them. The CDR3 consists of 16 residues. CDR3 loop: CASSLLGGARTDTQYF. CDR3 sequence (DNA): TGTGCCAGCAGCTTACTCGGAGGGGCGCGTACGGATACGCAGTATTTT.